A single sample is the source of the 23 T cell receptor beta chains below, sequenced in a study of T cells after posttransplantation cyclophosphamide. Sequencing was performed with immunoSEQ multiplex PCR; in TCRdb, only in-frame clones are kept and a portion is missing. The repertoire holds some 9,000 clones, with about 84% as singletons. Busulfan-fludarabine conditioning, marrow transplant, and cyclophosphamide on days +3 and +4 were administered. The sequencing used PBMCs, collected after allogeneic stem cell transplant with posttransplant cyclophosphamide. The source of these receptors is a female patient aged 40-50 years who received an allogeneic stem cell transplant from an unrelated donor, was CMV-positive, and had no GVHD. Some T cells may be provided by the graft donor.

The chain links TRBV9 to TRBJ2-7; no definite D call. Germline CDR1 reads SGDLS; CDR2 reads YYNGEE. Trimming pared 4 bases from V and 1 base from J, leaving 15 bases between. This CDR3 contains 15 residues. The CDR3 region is CASSPARWPSYEQYF. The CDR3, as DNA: TGTGCCAGCAGCCCTGCTAGGTGGCCTTCCTACGAGCAGTACTTC.

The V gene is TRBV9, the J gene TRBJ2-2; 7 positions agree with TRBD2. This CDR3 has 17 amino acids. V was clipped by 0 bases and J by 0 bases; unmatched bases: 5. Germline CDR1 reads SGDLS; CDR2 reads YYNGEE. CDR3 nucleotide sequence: TGTGCCAGCAGCGTAGTAAGCGGGGCCCCGAACACCGGGGAGCTGTTTTTT. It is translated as CASSVVSGAPNTGELFF.

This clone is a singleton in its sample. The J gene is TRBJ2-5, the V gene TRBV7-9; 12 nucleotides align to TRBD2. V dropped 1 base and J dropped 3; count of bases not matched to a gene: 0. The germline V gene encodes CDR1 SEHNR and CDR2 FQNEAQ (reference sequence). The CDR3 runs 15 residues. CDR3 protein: CASSLGLAGEETQYF. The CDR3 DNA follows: TGTGCCAGCAGCTTAGGACTAGCGGGGGAAGAGACCCAGTACTTC.

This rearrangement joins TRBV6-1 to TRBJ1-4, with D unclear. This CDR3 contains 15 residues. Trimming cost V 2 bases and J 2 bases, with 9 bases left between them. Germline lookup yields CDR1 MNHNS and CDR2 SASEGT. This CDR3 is CASSEMFSTNEKLFF. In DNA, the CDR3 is TGTGCCAGCAGTGAAATGTTTTCGACTAATGAAAAACTGTTTTTT.

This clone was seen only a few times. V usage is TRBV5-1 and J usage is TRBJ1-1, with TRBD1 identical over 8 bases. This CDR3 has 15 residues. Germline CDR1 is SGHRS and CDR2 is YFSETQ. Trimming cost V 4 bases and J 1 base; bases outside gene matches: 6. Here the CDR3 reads CASSEMGQENTEAFF. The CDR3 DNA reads TGCGCCAGCAGCGAAATGGGACAGGAGAACACTGAAGCTTTCTTT.

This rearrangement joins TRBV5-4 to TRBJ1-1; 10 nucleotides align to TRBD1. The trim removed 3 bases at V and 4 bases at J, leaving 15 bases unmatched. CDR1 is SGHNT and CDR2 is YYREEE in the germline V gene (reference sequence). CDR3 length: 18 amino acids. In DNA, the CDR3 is TGTGCCAGCAGCTCCCCCGTCGGGGACAGGGGTTTTGGCACTGAAGCTTTCTTT. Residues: CASSSPVGDRGFGTEAFF.

The CDR3 coding sequence is TGTGCCAGTAGAAAGATCCCCCAACAGGGTACAACTAATGAAAAACTGTTTTTT. This sequence encodes CASRKIPQQGTTNEKLFF. This chain joins TRBV19 and TRBJ1-4, with D possibly matching TRBD1 (6 bases). The germline V and J ends were trimmed by 6 bases and 0 bases, with 20 bases remaining between them. CDR1 LNHDA and CDR2 SQIVND come from the germline V gene (reference sequence). This CDR3 contains 18 residues.

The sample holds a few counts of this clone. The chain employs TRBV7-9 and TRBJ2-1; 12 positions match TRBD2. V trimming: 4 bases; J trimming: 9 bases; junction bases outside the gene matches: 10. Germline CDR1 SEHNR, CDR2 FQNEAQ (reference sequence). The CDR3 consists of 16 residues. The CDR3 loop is CASSYPGLAGVIEQFF. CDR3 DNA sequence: TGTGCCAGCAGCTACCCGGGACTAGCGGGCGTAATTGAGCAGTTCTTC.

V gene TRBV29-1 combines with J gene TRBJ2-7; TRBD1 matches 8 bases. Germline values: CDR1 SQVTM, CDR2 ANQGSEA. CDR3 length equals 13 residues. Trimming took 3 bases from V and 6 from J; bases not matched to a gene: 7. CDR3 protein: CSVDSQGASEQYF. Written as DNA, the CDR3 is TGCAGCGTTGATTCGCAGGGGGCTAGCGAGCAGTACTTC.

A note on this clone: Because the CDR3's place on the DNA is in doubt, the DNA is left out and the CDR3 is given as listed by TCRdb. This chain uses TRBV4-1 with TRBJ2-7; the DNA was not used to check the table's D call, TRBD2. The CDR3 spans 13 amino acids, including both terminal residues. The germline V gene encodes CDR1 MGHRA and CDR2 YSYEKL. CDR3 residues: CASSQYFGYEQYF.

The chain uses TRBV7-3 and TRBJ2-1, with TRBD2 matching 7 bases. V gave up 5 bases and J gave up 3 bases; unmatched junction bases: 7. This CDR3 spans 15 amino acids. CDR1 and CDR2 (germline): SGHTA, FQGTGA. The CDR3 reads CASSPRLADYNEQFF. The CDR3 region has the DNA TGTGCCAGCAGCCCTCGGCTAGCGGACTACAATGAGCAGTTCTTC.

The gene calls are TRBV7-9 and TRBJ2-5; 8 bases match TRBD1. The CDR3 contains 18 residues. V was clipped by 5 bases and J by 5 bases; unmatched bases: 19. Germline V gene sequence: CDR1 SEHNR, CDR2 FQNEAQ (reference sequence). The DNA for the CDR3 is TGTGCCAGCAGCCCCTCGTCGGGGTGGACAGGGATTAGTGAGACCCAGTACTTC. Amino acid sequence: CASSPSSGWTGISETQYF.

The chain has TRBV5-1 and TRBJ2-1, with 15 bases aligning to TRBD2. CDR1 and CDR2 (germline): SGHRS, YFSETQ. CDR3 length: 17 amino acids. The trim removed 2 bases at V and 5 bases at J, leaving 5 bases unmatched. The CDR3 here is CASSLPGLAGGHNEQFF. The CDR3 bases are TGCGCCAGCAGCTTACCGGGACTAGCGGGGGGACACAATGAGCAGTTCTTC.

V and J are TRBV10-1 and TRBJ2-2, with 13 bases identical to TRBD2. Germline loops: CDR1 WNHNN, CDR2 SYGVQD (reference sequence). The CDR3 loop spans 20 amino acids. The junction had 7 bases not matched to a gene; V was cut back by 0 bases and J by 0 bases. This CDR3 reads CASSESTRLAGGTNTGELFF. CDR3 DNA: TGCGCCAGCAGTGAGTCGACGAGACTAGCGGGGGGAACGAACACCGGGGAGCTGTTTTTT.

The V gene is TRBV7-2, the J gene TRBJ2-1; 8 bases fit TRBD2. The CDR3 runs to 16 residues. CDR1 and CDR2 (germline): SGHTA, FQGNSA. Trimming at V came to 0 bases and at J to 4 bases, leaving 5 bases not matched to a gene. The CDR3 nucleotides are TGTGCCAGCAGCTTAGCTAGGGCTAGCGGGTACAATGAGCAGTTCTTC. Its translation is CASSLARASGYNEQFF.

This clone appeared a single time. DNA for the CDR3: TGTGCCAGCAGCCGCCTATACGGGGGAGACACCGGGGAGCTGTTTTTT. Translation gives CASSRLYGGDTGELFF. The genes are TRBV14 and TRBJ2-2; tentative D call: TRBD2 (6 bases). V lost 4 bases and J lost 3, with 15 bases in between. CDR3 length: 16 residues. The germline V gene has CDR1 SGHDN and CDR2 FVKESK.

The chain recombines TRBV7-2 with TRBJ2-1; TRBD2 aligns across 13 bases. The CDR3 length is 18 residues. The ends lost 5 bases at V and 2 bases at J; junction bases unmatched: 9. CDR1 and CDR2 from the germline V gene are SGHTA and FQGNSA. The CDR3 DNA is TGTGCCAGCAGCACCAGAACTAGCGGGGGGGCCACCTACAATGAGCAGTTCTTC. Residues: CASSTRTSGGATYNEQFF. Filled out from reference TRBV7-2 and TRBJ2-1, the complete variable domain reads GAGVSQSPSNKVTEKGKDVELRCDPISGHTALYWYRQSLGQGLEFLIYFQGNSAPDKSGLPSDRFSAERTGGSVSTLTIQRTQQEDSAVYLCASSTRTSGGATYNEQFFGPGTRLTVL.

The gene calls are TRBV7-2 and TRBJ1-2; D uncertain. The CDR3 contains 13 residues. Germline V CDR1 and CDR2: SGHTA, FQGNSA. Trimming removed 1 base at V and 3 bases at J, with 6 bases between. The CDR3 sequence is CASSLDPDYGYTF. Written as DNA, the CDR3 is TGTGCCAGCAGCTTAGATCCGGACTATGGCTACACCTTC.

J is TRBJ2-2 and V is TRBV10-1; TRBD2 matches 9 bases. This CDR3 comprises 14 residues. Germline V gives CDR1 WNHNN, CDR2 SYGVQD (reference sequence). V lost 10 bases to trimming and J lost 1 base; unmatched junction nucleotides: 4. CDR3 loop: CATPTSGNTGELFF. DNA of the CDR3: TGCGCCACCCCGACTAGCGGGAACACCGGGGAGCTGTTTTTT.

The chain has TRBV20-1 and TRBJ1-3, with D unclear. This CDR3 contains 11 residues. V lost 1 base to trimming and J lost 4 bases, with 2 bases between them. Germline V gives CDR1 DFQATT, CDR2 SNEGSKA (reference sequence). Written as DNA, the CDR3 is TGCAGTGCTAGAGTAGGAAACACCATATATTTT. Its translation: CSARVGNTIYF.

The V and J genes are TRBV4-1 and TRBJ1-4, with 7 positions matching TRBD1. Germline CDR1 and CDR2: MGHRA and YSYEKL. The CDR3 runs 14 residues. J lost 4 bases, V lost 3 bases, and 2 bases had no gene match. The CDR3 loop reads CASSQRDSNEKLFF. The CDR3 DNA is TGCGCCAGCAGCCAGAGGGACAGTAATGAAAAACTGTTTTTT.

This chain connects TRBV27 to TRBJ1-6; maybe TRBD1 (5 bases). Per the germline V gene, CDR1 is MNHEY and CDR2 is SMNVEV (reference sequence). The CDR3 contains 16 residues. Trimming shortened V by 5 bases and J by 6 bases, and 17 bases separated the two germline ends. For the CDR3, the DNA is TGTGCCAGCAGTCCGTCCGTGTGGGGGGGTAATTCACCCCTCCACTTT. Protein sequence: CASSPSVWGGNSPLHF.

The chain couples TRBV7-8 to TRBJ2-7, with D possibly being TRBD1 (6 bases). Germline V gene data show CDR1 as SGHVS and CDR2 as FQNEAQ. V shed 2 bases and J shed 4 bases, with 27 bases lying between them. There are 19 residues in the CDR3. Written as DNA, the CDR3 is TGTGCCAGCAGCTTAATCCGTCCCAGCAGCCGCAGGGGATCTTACGAGCAGTACTTC. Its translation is CASSLIRPSSRRGSYEQYF.